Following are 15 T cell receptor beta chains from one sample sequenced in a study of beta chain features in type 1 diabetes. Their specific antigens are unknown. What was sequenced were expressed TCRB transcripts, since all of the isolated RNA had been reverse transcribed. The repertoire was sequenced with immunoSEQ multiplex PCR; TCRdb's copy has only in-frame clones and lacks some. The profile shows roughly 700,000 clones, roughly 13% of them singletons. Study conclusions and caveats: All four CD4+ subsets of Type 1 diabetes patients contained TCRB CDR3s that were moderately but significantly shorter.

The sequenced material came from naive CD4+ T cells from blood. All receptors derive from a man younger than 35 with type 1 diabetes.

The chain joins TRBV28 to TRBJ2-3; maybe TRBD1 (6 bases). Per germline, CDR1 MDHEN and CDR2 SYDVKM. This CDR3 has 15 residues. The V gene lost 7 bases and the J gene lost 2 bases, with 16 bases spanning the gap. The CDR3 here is CASNLEQGNTDTQYF. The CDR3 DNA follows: TGTGCCAGCAATCTCGAACAGGGAAACACAGATACGCAGTATTTT.

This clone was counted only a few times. The CDR3 sequence is CATEGQQETQYF. DNA for the CDR3: TGTGCCACCGAGGGACAGCAAGAGACCCAGTACTTC. V and J are TRBV6-1 and TRBJ2-5; 7 bases match TRBD1. Unmatched junction bases numbered 4, after V lost 10 bases and J lost 2 bases. The CDR3 runs 12 residues. Germline V gene lookup returns CDR1 MNHNS and CDR2 SASEGT.

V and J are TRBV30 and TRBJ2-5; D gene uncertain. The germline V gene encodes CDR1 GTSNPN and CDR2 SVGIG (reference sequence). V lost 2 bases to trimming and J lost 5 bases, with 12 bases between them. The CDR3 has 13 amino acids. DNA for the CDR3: TGTGCCTGGAGTCCGGGCTTTGGGGAGACCCAGTACTTC. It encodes CAWSPGFGETQYF.

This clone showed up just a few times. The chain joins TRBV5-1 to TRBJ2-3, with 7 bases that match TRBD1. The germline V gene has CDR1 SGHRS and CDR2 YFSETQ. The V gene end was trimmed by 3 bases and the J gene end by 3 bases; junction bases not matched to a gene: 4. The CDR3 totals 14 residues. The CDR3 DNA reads TGCGCCAGCAGCTCTACAGGGGTAACAGATACGCAGTATTTT. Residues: CASSSTGVTDTQYF. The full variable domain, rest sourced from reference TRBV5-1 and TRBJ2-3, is KAGVTQTPRYLIKTRGQQVTLSCSPISGHRSVSWYQQTPGQGLQFLFEYFSETQRNKGNFPGRFSGRQFSNSRSEMNVSTLELGDSALYLCASSSTGVTDTQYFGPGTRLTVL.

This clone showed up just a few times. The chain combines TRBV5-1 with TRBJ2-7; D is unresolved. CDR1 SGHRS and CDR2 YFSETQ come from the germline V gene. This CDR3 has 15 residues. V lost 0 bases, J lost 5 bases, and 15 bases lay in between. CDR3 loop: CASSLDNQGWNEQYF. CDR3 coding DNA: TGCGCCAGCAGCTTGGATAATCAAGGGTGGAACGAGCAGTACTTC.

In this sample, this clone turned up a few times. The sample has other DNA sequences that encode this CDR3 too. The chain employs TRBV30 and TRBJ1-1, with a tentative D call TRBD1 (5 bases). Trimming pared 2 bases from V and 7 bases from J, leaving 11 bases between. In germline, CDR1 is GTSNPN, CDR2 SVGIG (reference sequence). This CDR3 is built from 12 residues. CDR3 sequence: CAWSQGAGEAFF. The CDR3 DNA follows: TGTGCCTGGAGTCAAGGGGCGGGTGAAGCTTTCTTT.

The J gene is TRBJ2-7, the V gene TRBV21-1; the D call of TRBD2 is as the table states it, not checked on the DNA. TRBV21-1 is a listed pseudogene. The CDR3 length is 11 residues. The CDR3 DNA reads TGTGCCAGCAGGATAGCTAGTCGGCAGTACTTC. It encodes CASRIASRQYF.

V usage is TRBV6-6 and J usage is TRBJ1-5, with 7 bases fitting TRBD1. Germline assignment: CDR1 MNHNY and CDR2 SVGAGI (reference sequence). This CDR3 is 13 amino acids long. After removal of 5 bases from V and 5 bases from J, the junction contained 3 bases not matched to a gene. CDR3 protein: CASSPGTDQPQHF. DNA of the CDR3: TGTGCCAGCAGTCCGGGGACAGATCAGCCCCAGCATTTT.

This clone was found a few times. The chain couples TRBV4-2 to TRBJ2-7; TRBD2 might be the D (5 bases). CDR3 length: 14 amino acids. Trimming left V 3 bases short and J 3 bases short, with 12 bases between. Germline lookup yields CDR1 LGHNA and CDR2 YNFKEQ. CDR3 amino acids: CASSQGGRNYEQYF. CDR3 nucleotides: TGTGCCAGCAGCCAGGGCGGGCGTAACTACGAGCAGTACTTC.

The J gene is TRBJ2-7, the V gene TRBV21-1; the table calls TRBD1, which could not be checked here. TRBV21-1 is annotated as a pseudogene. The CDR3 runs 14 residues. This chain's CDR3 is CAVLQGPRSYEQYF. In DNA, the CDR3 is TGTGCCGTCCTACAGGGGCCCCGCTCCTACGAGCAGTACTTC.

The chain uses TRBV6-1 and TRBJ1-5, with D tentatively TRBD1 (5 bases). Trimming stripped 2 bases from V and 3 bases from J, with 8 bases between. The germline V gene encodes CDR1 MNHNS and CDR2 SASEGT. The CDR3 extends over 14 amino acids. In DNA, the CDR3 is TGTGCCAGCAGTGAAAGGGGACTCAATCAGCCCCAGCATTTT. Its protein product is CASSERGLNQPQHF.

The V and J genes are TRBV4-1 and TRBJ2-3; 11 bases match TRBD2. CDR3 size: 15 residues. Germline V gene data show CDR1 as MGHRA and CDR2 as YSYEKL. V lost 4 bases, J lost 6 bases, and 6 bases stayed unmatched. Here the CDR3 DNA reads TGCGCCAGCAGCCGGCTAGCGGGGGGACAGGATACGCAGTATTTT. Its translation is CASSRLAGGQDTQYF.

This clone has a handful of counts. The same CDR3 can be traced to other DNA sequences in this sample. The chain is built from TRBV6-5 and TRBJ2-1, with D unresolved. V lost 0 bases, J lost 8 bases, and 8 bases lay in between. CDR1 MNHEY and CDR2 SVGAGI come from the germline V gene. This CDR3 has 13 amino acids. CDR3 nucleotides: TGTGCCAGCAGTTACTCGAAGGGTTATGAGCAGTTCTTC. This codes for CASSYSKGYEQFF.

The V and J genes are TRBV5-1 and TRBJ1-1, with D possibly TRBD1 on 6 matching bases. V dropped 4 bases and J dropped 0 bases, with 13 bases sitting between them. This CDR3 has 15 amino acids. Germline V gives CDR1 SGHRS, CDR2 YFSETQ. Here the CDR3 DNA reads TGCGCCAGCAGCCTGGGACAATCGATGAACACTGAAGCTTTCTTT. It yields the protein CASSLGQSMNTEAFF.

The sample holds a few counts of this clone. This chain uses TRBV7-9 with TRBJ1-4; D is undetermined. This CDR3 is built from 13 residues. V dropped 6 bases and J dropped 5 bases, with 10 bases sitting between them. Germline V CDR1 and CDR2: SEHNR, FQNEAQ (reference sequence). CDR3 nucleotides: TGTGCCAGCAGGAAGGCCCTGAATGAAAAACTGTTTTTT. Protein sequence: CASRKALNEKLFF.